The 11 T cell receptor beta chains in this list originate from one sample, sequenced in a study of T-cell memory formation after mild COVID-19. TCRdb fed the 5' RACE reads into MiXCR, producing one record per CDR3 protein. The sample gives about 120,000 distinct CDR3 sequences, about 20% of which show up once; around 40% is in the top ten. The sample was PBMCs or a T cell subset sorted from them (not recorded which). These receptors all stem from a man aged 18 to 29 who had mild COVID-19 (a few samples of this study predate the infection). Cell type and time point are not known.

The rearrangement links TRBV6-2 or TRBV6-3 to TRBJ1-1; no reliable D call. From germline, CDR1 is MNHEY and CDR2 SVGEGT. The germline V and J ends were trimmed by 0 bases and 0 bases, with 14 bases remaining between them. The CDR3 totals 17 residues. The CDR3 DNA reads TGTGCCAGCAGTTACTCGATGGGTTGGGTGATGAACACTGAAGCTTTCTTT. It codes for CASSYSMGWVMNTEAFF.

This clonotype has just a few counts. CDR3 coding DNA: TGTGCCAGCAGCCAAGATCAGGGCGTCTATGGCTACACCTTC. Residues: CASSQDQGVYGYTF. The V gene is TRBV14, the J gene TRBJ1-2, with TRBD1 as a possible D gene (5 bases). Germline V lookup: CDR1 SGHDN, CDR2 FVKESK. This CDR3 spans 14 amino acids. V lost 0 bases and J 4 bases, leaving 9 bases between the germline ends.

A few counts support this clonotype. The V call is TRBV6-2 or TRBV6-3, the J call TRBJ1-2; unclear D gene. CDR1 is MNHEY, CDR2 SVGEGT, per germline. Trimming stripped 6 bases from V and 7 bases from J, with 15 bases between. The CDR3 length is 13 residues. This chain's CDR3 is CASSPGRWRGYTF. The DNA for the CDR3 is TGTGCCAGCAGCCCCGGGAGGTGGCGTGGCTACACCTTC.

This clonotype was seen only a few times. The chain uses TRBV7-9 and TRBJ1-5; weak D call: TRBD1 (5 bases). The CDR3 is 15 amino acids. V was trimmed by 1 base and J by 3 bases, leaving 10 bases between them. Per germline, CDR1 SEHNR and CDR2 FQNEAQ (reference sequence). In nucleotides, the CDR3 is TGTGCCAGCAGCTTAGGTTCCAGGGTCAATCAGCCCCAGCATTTT. Amino acids: CASSLGSRVNQPQHF. Full variable domain (remainder filled in from reference TRBV7-9 and TRBJ1-5): DTGVSQNPRHKITKRGQNVTFRCDPISEHNRLYWYRQTLGQGPEFLTYFQNEAQLEKSRLLSDRFSAERPKGSFSTLEIQRTEQGDSAMYLCASSLGSRVNQPQHFGDGTRLSIL.

This clonotype has only one observation. This chain joins TRBV19 and TRBJ2-1; D unclear. CDR1 LNHDA and CDR2 SQIVND come from the germline V gene (reference sequence). V was pared by 3 bases and J by 5 bases, with 14 bases between. This CDR3 is 15 amino acids long. The CDR3 region has the DNA TGTGCCAGTAGTATTGGGCGGCACTGGAACAATGAGCAGTTCTTC. It translates to CASSIGRHWNNEQFF. The full variable domain, in which reference TRBV19 and TRBJ2-1 provide the parts outside the CDR3, is DGGITQSPKYLFRKEGQNVTLSCEQNLNHDAMYWYRQDPGQGLRLIYYSQIVNDFQKGDIAEGYSVSREKKESFPLTVTSAQKNPTAFYLCASSIGRHWNNEQFFGPGTRLTVL.

This clonotype was detected a few times. The chain has TRBV4-3 and TRBJ2-3, with no clear D. V lost 0 bases, J lost 6 bases, and 10 bases lay in between. Germline V gene data show CDR1 as LGHNA and CDR2 as YSLEER. This CDR3 spans 14 amino acids. This chain's CDR3 is CASSQETGGDTQYF. The CDR3 nucleotides are TGCGCCAGCAGCCAAGAGACCGGTGGGGATACGCAGTATTTT.

This chain links TRBV4-1 with TRBJ1-2; weak D call: TRBD1 (6 bases). This CDR3 has 14 amino acids. Trimming pared 6 bases from V and 5 bases from J, leaving 16 bases between. The germline V gene has CDR1 MGHRA and CDR2 YSYEKL. The DNA of the CDR3 is TGCGCCAGCAGACAATCGGGGGGCGATTATGGCTACACCTTC. Translation gives CASRQSGGDYGYTF.

The chain is built from TRBV6-6 and TRBJ1-1; D is uncertain. Trimming stripped 4 bases from V and 0 bases from J, with 9 bases between. Germline V lookup: CDR1 MNHNY, CDR2 SVGAGI (reference sequence). The CDR3 length is 14 residues. CDR3: CASSSIQVNTEAFF. The CDR3 nucleotides are TGTGCCAGCAGTTCAATCCAGGTGAACACTGAAGCTTTCTTT.

This clonotype occurred a few times. The chain links TRBV9 to TRBJ2-7, with 8 bases aligning to TRBD1. The CDR3 covers 15 residues. V lost 0 bases to trimming and J lost 3 bases; unmatched junction nucleotides: 5. Per the germline V gene, CDR1 is SGDLS and CDR2 is YYNGEE. The CDR3 DNA is TGTGCCAGCAGCGTAGTCCCAGGGGGCCTCTACGAGCAGTACGTC. This encodes CASSVVPGGLYEQYV.

This clonotype was observed a handful of times. The chain recombines TRBV7-9 with TRBJ2-7; TRBD2 matches at 8 bases. The ends lost 4 bases at V and 6 bases at J; junction bases unmatched: 8. The CDR3 length is 14 residues. CDR1 and CDR2 (germline): SEHNR, FQNEAQ (reference sequence). The CDR3 DNA reads TGTGCCAGCAGCTATGGACTAGCTCCGCGCGAGCAGTACTTC. It is translated as CASSYGLAPREQYF.

CDR3 protein: CASSLVSGGLSGTQYF. CDR3 bases: TGTGCCAGCAGTTTGGTTAGCGGGGGGTTGTCCGGGACGCAGTATTTT. V gene TRBV12-3 or TRBV12-4 combines with J gene TRBJ2-3; TRBD2 agrees at 10 bases. The CDR3 consists of 16 residues. The ends lost 3 bases at V and 9 bases at J; junction bases unmatched: 12.